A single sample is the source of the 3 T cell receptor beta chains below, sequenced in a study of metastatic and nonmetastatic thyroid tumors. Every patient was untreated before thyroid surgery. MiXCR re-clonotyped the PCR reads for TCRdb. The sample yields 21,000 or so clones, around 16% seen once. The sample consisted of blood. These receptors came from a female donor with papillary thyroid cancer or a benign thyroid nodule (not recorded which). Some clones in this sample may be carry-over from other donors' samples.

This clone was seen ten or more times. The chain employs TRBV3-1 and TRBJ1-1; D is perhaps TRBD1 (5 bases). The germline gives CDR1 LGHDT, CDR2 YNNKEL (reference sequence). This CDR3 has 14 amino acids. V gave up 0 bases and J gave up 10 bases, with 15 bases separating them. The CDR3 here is CASSQDPGPGGAFF. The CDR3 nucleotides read TGTGCCAGCAGCCAAGATCCAGGGCCCGGTGGAGCTTTCTTT. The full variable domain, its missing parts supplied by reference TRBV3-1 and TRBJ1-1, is DTAVSQTPKYLVTQMGNDKSIKCEQNLGHDTMYWYKQDSKKFLKIMFSYNNKELIINETVPNRFSPKSPDKAHLNLHINSLELGDSAVYFCASSQDPGPGGAFFGQGTRLTVV.

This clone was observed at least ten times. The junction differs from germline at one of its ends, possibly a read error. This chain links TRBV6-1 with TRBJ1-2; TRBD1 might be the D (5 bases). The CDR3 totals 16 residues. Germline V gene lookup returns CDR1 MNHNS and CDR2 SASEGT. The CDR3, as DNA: TGTGTCAGCAGTCCGAAACAGGCTTTCGGCATCTGTGGCTACACCTTC. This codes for CVSSPKQAFGICGYTF.

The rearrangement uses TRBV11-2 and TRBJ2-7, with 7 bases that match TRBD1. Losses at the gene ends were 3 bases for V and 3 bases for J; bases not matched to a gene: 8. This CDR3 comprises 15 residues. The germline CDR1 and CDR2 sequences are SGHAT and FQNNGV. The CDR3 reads CASSFTGVIGYEQYF. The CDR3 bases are TGTGCCAGCAGCTTCACAGGGGTTATAGGCTACGAGCAGTACTTC.